Below, 21 T cell receptor beta chains from the same sample are listed, as sequenced in a study of shared T cell receptors in the human thymus. Repertoires were generated with immunoSEQ multiplex PCR, while TCRdb's copy carries only in-frame clones and drops some. The profile shows hundreds of thousands of clones, approximately 89% of them singletons. These same data were also listed under a study on human thymus T cells.

The sample consisted of thymocytes. The receptors here all came from a boy under two years old with a congenital heart defect.

This chain uses TRBV10-3 with TRBJ1-2, with D unclear. Trimming cost V 11 bases and J 6 bases, with 16 bases left between them. This CDR3 contains 12 residues. Germline CDR1 reads ENHRY; CDR2 reads SYGVKD. As DNA, the CDR3 is TGTGCCGCCGGGTGGGGAGGTGATGGCTACACCTTC. Protein sequence: CAAGWGGDGYTF.

The chain combines TRBV7-7 with TRBJ2-5; 7 nucleotides agree with TRBD1. Per germline, CDR1 SSHAT and CDR2 FNYEAQ (reference sequence). V shed 6 bases and J 2 bases; nucleotides not matched to a gene: 12. This CDR3 spans 16 amino acids. In DNA, the CDR3 is TGTGCCAGCAGTAACCTTACCGACAGGGATCAAGAGACCCAGTACTTC. It encodes CASSNLTDRDQETQYF.

The count of this clone is one. The chain is built from TRBV9 and TRBJ2-1; possibly TRBD1 for D (6 bases). The ends were cut back, 2 bases at V and 1 base at J, with 10 bases in the middle. Germline V gene sequence: CDR1 SGDLS, CDR2 YYNGEE. The CDR3 totals 15 residues. The CDR3 sequence is CASSVRGGSYNEQFF. The CDR3 DNA reads as TGTGCCAGCAGCGTCAGGGGTGGATCCTACAATGAGCAGTTCTTC.

This chain joins TRBV5-1 and TRBJ1-2; 7 bases map to TRBD1. This CDR3 comprises 14 residues. CDR1 and CDR2 from the germline V gene are SGHRS and YFSETQ. Trimming cost V 0 bases and J 4 bases; bases outside gene matches: 3. The DNA of the CDR3 is TGCGCCAGCAGCTTGGCAGGACAGGTCTATGGCTACACCTTC. This codes for CASSLAGQVYGYTF.

This clone has only one observation. The rearrangement joins TRBV25-1 to TRBJ2-1; no firm D call. The V end was cut by 2 bases, the J end by 10 bases, with 15 bases between. Germline lookup yields CDR1 MGHDK and CDR2 SYGVNS. CDR3 length equals 14 residues. Here the CDR3 DNA reads TGTGCCAGCAGTGAACCGAGTCGAGCGCGGGAGCAGTTCTTC. Its protein is CASSEPSRAREQFF.

This chain joins TRBV9 and TRBJ2-3; TRBD2 agrees at 8 bases. V shed 4 bases, J shed 0 bases, and the junction held 7 bases outside the gene matches. CDR1 is SGDLS, CDR2 YYNGEE, per germline. This CDR3 contains 16 residues. DNA of the CDR3: TGTGCCAGCAGCTTTGAGCGGGAGTTGAGCACAGATACGCAGTATTTT. Translation gives CASSFERELSTDTQYF.

J is TRBJ1-3 and V is TRBV28, with 9 nucleotides matching TRBD1. The CDR3 has 15 residues. CDR1 MDHEN and CDR2 SYDVKM come from the germline V gene. J lost 3 bases, V lost 5 bases, and 5 bases had no gene match. CDR3 coding DNA: TGTGCCAGCAGTCTACAGGGGGCTGGTGGAAACACCATATATTTT. This sequence encodes CASSLQGAGGNTIYF.

The chain carries TRBV20-1 and TRBJ1-2; D is unresolved. Germline CDR1 is DFQATT and CDR2 is SNEGSKA (reference sequence). The V and J ends lost 3 bases and 6 bases respectively, with 2 bases between them. The CDR3 totals 9 residues. The CDR3 DNA reads as TGCAGTGCTAGTAATGGCTACACCTTC. Translated, it gives CSASNGYTF.

The J gene is TRBJ2-3, the V gene TRBV28; D perhaps matches TRBD1 (5 bases). V lost 6 bases and J lost 1, with 11 bases in between. From germline, CDR1 is MDHEN and CDR2 SYDVKM. This CDR3 contains 14 residues. CDR3 bases: TGTGCCAGCAGCCGAACGACAGGCACAGATACGCAGTATTTT. Its translation: CASSRTTGTDTQYF.

This clone turned up a few times. This chain connects TRBV19 to TRBJ1-1, with D tentatively TRBD1 (6 bases). Trimming removed 6 bases at V and 1 base at J, with 15 bases between. The CDR3 consists of 15 residues. CDR1 LNHDA and CDR2 SQIVND come from the germline V gene (reference sequence). The DNA of the CDR3 is TGTGCCAGTAGGGGGCCCGGGACACGGAACACTGAAGCTTTCTTT. Amino acid sequence: CASRGPGTRNTEAFF.

V usage is TRBV28 and J usage is TRBJ2-7, with TRBD1 matching 9 bases. J was trimmed by 9 bases and V by 6 bases; bases with no gene match: 3. The CDR3 length is 11 residues. CDR1 is MDHEN and CDR2 is SYDVKM in the germline V gene. The CDR3 DNA reads TGTGCCAGCAGACAGGGGGCTGGGCAGTACTTC. It yields the protein CASRQGAGQYF. Full variable domain (rest looked up from reference TRBV28 and TRBJ2-7): DVKVTQSSRYLVKRTGEKVFLECVQDMDHENMFWYRQDPGLGLRLIYFSYDVKMKEKGDIPEGYSVSREKKERFSLILESASTNQTSMYLCASRQGAGQYFGPGTRLTVT.

The CDR3: CASSQKGQGIYEQYF. CDR3 DNA sequence: TGCGCCAGCAGCCAAAAGGGACAGGGTATCTACGAGCAGTACTTC. The J gene is TRBJ2-7, the V gene TRBV4-3, with 9 bases lining up with TRBD1. In germline, CDR1 is LGHNA, CDR2 YSLEER. This CDR3 spans 15 amino acids. The trim removed 2 bases at V and 3 bases at J, leaving 5 bases unmatched.

The V gene is TRBV4-3, the J gene TRBJ2-7, with 7 bases that match TRBD1. The V gene's germline CDR1 is LGHNA and CDR2 YSLEER. Trimming at V came to 1 base and at J to 2 bases, leaving 5 bases not matched to a gene. The CDR3 is 15 amino acids. CDR3 DNA: TGCGCCAGCAGCCAAGGTTCGACAGGGACCTACGAGCAGTACTTC. Amino acid sequence: CASSQGSTGTYEQYF.

The chain joins TRBV7-9 to TRBJ1-2, with 10 bases matching TRBD1. Germline-derived CDR1 and CDR2 are SEHNR and FQNEAQ (reference sequence). After removal of 3 bases from V and 6 bases from J, the junction contained 1 base not matched to a gene. The CDR3 is 13 amino acids. The CDR3 sequence is CASSFGTGDGYTF. CDR3 nucleotide sequence: TGTGCCAGCAGCTTCGGGACAGGGGATGGCTACACCTTC.

On this clone: A junction end diverges from the germline sequence, so it may reflect a read error. The sample contains more than one DNA sequence encoding this CDR3. CDR3 DNA: TGTGCCAGCAGTGAATTGGGCCTCACTGTCAATTCCCCCCTCCACTTT. Encoded protein: CASSELGLTVNSPLHF. The chain recombines TRBV25-1 with TRBJ1-6; no definite D call. The germline V gene encodes CDR1 MGHDK and CDR2 SYGVNS. This CDR3 comprises 16 residues. The full variable domain, rest sourced from reference TRBV25-1 and TRBJ1-6, is EADIYQTPRYLVIGTGKKITLECSQTMGHDKMYWYQQDPGMELHLIHYSYGVNSTEKGDLSSESTVSRIRTEHFPLTLESARPSHTSQYLCASSELGLTVNSPLHFGNGTRLTVT.

The chain joins TRBV29-1 to TRBJ2-7; 12 nucleotides line up with TRBD1. Germline values: CDR1 SQVTM, CDR2 ANQGSEA. After removal of 5 bases from V and 5 bases from J, the junction contained 7 bases not matched to a gene. The CDR3 length is 14 residues. CDR3: CSVLGTGGRNEQYF. In DNA form, the CDR3 reads TGCAGCGTTCTCGGGACAGGGGGCCGCAACGAGCAGTACTTC.

The genes are TRBV28 and TRBJ2-2; tentative D call: TRBD2 (7 bases). The CDR3 is 16 residues long. The germline V gene has CDR1 MDHEN and CDR2 SYDVKM. Trimming took off 2 bases at V and 4 bases at J, with 14 bases between the two ends. The CDR3 bases are TGTGCCAGCAGTTTAAGGGGGGGACCCATCACCGGGGAGCTGTTTTTT. Translated, it gives CASSLRGGPITGELFF.

The chain has TRBV6-1 and TRBJ1-4; D gene uncertain. V was clipped by 6 bases and J by 5 bases, with 13 bases between them. CDR3 length equals 14 residues. Per germline, CDR1 MNHNS and CDR2 SASEGT. CDR3 DNA: TGTGCCAGCAGCCGCCCGGTCCCAAATGAAAAACTGTTTTTT. Protein product: CASSRPVPNEKLFF.

In its sample, this clone was seen once. This chain connects TRBV27 to TRBJ2-7, with TRBD1 as a possible D gene (6 bases). The length of the CDR3 is 15 residues. V was shortened by 6 bases and J by 3 bases, with 18 bases between the two germline ends. Germline V gene lookup returns CDR1 MNHEY and CDR2 SMNVEV (reference sequence). The CDR3: CASSPAGVMLYEQYF. The CDR3 nucleotides read TGTGCCAGCAGCCCGGCAGGGGTGATGCTCTACGAGCAGTACTTC.

The chain is built from TRBV28 and TRBJ2-3; D may be TRBD1 (7 bases). Germline V gene sequence: CDR1 MDHEN, CDR2 SYDVKM. Trimming removed 7 bases at V and 5 bases at J, with 19 bases between. CDR3 length equals 15 residues. In nucleotides, the CDR3 is TGTGCCAGCACTTACTTCGGACAGGAGGGAGATACGCAGTATTTT. It yields the protein CASTYFGQEGDTQYF.

This clone has just a few counts. The CDR3 is CASSHRQGCQPQHF. DNA of the CDR3: TGTGCCAGCAGTCACCGACAGGGGTGTCAGCCCCAGCATTTT. This sequence joins TRBV6-5 and TRBJ1-5; 8 nucleotides match TRBD1. Germline CDR1 reads MNHEY; CDR2 reads SVGAGI. The ends lost 5 bases at V and 6 bases at J; junction bases unmatched: 6. The CDR3 length is 14 residues.